This T cell receptor beta chain stems from a study of a mutant IDH1 vaccine in newly diagnosed glioma. Turning to the study itself: Every participant had undergone radiotherapy, temozolomide, or both before, and most underwent both. Study-wide points: Across multiple MHC alleles, around 93% of patients had vaccine-induced responses.

Time point here: week 47, end of study. Topical imiquimod accompanied each vaccine dose, which consisted of 300 ug of mutant IDH1 20-mer peptide. In the case of this clone: Its antigen is still unknown.

The CDR3 is 15 amino acids. The ends lost 0 bases at V and 4 bases at J; junction bases unmatched: 1. The germline V gene has CDR1 MGHRA and CDR2 YSYEKL. This table comes from immunoSEQ multiplex PCR, and its TCRdb copy is limited to in-frame clones, with some not included. The sample consists of about 62,000 clones, 75% to 90% of them appearing once. The genes are TRBV4-1 and TRBJ2-1; 9 bases fit TRBD1. This TCR was sampled from a man under 40 with glioma. The starting material was PBMCs, obtained from a glioma patient whose treatment included an IDH1 peptide vaccine. CDR3 bases: TGCGCCAGCAGCCAAGATGGACAGGGGTACAATGAGCAGTTCTTC. Its translation is CASSQDGQGYNEQFF.